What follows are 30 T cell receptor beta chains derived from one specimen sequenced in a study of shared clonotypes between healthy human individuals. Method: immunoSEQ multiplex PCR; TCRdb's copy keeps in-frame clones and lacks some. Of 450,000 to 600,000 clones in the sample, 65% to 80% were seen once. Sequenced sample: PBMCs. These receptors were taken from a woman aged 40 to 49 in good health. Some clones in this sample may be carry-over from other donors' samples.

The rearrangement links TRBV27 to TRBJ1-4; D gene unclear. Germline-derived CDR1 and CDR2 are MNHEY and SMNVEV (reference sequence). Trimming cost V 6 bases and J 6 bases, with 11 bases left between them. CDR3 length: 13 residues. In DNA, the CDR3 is TGTGCCAGCAGCTATTGGGGAGATGAAAAACTGTTTTTT. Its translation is CASSYWGDEKLFF.

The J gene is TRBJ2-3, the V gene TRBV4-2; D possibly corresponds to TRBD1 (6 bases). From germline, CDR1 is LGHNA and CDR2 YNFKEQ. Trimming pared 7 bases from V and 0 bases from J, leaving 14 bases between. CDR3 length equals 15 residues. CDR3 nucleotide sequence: TGTGCCAGCACCATGGAGGACAGTAGCACAGATACGCAGTATTTT. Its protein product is CASTMEDSSTDTQYF.

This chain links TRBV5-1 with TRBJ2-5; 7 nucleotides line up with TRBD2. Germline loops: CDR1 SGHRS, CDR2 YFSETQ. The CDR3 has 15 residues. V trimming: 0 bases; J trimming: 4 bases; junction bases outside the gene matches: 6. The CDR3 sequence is CASSLGLAPGETQYF. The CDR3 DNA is TGCGCCAGCAGCTTGGGACTAGCTCCGGGAGAGACCCAGTACTTC.

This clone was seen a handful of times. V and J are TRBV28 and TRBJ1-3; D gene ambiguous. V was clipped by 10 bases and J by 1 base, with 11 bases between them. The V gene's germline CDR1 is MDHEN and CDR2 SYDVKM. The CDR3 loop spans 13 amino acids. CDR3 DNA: TGTGCCACCCAAAGGCCTTCTGGAAACACCATATATTTT. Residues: CATQRPSGNTIYF.

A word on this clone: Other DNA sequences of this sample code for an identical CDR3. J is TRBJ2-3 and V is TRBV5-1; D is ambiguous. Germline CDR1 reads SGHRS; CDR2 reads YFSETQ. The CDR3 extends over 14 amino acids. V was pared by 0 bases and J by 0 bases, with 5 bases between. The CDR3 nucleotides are TGCGCCAGCAGCTTGGCCATAAGCACAGATACGCAGTATTTT. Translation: CASSLAISTDTQYF.

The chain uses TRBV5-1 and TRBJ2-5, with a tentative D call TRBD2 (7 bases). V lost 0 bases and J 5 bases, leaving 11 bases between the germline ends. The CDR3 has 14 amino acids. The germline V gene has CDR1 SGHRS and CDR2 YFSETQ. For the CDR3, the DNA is TGCGCCAGCAGCTTGGCGGGGGGCGGGGAGACCCAGTACTTC. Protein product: CASSLAGGGETQYF.

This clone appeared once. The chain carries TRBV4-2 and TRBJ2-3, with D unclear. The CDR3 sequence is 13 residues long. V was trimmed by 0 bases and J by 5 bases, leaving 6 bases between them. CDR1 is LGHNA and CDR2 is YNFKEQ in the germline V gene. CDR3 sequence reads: CASSQDGVDTQYF. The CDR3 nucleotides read TGTGCCAGCAGCCAAGATGGGGTAGATACGCAGTATTTT.

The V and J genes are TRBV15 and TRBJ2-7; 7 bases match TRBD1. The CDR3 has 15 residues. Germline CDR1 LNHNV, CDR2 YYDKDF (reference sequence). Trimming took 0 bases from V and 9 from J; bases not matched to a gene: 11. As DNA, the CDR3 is TGTGCCACCAGCAGAGATCTGGTGACAGGGTCCTTGCAGTACTTC. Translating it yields CATSRDLVTGSLQYF. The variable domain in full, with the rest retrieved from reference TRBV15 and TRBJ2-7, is DAMVIQNPRYQVTQFGKPVTLSCSQTLNHNVMYWYQQKSSQAPKLLFHYYDKDFNNEADTPDNFQSRRPNTSFCFLDIRSPGLGDTAMYLCATSRDLVTGSLQYFGPGTRLTVT.

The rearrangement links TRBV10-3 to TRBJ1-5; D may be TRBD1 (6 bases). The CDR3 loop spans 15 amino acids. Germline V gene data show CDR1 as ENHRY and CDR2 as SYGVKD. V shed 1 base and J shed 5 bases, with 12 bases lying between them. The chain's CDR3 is CAISEFQGRDQPQHF. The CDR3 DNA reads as TGTGCCATCAGTGAGTTTCAGGGGAGGGATCAGCCCCAGCATTTT.

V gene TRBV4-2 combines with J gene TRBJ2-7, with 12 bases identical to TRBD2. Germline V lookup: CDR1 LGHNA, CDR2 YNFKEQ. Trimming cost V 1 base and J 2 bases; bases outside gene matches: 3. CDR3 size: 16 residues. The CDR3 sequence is CASSQGSSGRAYEQYF. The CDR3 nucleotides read TGTGCCAGCAGCCAAGGGTCTAGCGGGAGGGCCTACGAGCAGTACTTC.

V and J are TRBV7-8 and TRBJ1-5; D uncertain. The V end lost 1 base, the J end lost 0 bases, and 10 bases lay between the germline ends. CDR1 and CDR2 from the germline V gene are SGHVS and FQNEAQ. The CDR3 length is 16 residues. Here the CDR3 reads CASSLGGGDSNQPQHF. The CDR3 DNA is TGTGCCAGCAGCTTAGGGGGTGGAGATAGCAATCAGCCCCAGCATTTT.

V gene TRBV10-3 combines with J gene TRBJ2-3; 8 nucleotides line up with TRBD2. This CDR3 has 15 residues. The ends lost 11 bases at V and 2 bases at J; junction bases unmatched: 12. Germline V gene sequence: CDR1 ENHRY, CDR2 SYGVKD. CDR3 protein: CAVRGTGGYTDTQYF. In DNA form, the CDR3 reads TGTGCCGTCCGTGGGACGGGAGGGTACACAGATACGCAGTATTTT.

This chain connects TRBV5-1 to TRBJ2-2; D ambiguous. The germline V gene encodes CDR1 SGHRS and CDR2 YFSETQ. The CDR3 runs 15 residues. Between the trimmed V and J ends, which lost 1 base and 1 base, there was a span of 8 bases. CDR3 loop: CASSLSVVNTGELFF. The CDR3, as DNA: TGCGCCAGCAGCTTGTCGGTTGTGAACACCGGGGAGCTGTTTTTT.

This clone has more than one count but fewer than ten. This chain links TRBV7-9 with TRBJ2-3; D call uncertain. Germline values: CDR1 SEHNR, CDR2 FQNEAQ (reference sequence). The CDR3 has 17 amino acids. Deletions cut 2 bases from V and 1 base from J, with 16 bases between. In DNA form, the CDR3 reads TGTGCCAGCAGCTTATCTTTGGGTGAAGGACGCACAGATACGCAGTATTTT. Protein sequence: CASSLSLGEGRTDTQYF.

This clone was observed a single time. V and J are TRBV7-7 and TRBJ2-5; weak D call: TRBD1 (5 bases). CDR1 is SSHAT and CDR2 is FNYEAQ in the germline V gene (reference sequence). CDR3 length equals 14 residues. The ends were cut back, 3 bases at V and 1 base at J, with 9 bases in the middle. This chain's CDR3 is CASSFLTVQETQYF. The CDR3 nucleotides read TGTGCCAGCAGCTTTCTGACAGTCCAAGAGACCCAGTACTTC.

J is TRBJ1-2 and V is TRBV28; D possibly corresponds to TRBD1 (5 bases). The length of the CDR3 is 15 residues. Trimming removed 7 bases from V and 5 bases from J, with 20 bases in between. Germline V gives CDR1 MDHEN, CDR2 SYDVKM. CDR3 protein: CASTAQEAGGYGYTF. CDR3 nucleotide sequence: TGTGCCAGCACCGCCCAAGAAGCGGGGGGATATGGCTACACCTTC.

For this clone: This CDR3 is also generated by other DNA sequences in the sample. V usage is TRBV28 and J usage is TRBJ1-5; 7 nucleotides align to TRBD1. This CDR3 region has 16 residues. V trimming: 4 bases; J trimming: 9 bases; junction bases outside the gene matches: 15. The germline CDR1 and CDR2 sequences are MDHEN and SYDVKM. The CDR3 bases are TGTGCCAGCAGTTATCCGACAGGGACCGATCAGGGGCCCCAGCATTTT. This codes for CASSYPTGTDQGPQHF.

The CDR3 DNA reads as TGTGCCAGCAGTTTAAGGTCAGGGTTTAACCAGCCCCAGCATTTT. It specifies CASSLRSGFNQPQHF. This chain connects TRBV28 to TRBJ1-5, with D possibly matching TRBD1 (5 bases). This CDR3 region has 15 residues. Trimming took 2 bases from V and 7 from J, leaving 15 bases between them. The V gene's germline CDR1 is MDHEN and CDR2 SYDVKM.

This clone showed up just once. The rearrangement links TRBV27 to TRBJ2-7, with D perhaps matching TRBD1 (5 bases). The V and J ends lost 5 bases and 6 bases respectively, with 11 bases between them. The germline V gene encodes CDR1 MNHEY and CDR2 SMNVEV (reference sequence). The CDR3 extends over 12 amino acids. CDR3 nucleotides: TGTGCCAGCAGTCAGGGTCTCGGCGAGCAGTACTTC. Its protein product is CASSQGLGEQYF.

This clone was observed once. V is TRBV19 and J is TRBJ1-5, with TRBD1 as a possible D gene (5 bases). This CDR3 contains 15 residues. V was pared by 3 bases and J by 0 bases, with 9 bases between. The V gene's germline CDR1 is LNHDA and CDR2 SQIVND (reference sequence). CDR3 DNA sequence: TGTGCCAGTAGTATCGGGGCTTATAGCAATCAGCCCCAGCATTTT. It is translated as CASSIGAYSNQPQHF.

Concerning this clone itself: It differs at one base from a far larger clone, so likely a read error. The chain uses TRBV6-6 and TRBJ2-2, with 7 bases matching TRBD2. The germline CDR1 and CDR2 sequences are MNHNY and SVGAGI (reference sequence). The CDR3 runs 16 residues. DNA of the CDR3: TGTGCCAGCAGTTATAGGACTAGAATGAACACCGGGGAGCTGCTTTTT. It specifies CASSYRTRMNTGELLF.

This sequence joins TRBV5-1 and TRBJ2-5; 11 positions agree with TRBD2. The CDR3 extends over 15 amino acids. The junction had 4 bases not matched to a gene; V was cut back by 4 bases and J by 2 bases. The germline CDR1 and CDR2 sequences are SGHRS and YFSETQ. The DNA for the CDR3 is TGCGCCAGCAGCGCCGGGACTAGCGGACAAGAGACCCAGTACTTC. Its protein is CASSAGTSGQETQYF.

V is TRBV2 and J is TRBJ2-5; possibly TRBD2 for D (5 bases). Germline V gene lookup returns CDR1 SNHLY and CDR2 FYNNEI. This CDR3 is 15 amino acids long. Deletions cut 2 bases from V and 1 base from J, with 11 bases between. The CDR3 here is CASSERRAAQETQYF. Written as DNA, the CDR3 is TGTGCCAGCAGTGAAAGACGAGCGGCCCAAGAGACCCAGTACTTC.

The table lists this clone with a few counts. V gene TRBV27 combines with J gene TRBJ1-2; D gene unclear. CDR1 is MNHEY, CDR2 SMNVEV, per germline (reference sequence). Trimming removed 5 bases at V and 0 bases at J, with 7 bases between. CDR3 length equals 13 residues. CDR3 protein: CASSPGSNYGYTF. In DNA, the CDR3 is TGTGCCAGCAGTCCGGGATCTAACTATGGCTACACCTTC.

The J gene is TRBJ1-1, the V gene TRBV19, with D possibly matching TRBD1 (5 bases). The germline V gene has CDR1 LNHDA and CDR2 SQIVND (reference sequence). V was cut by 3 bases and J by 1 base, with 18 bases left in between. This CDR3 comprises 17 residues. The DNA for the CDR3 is TGTGCCAGTAGTATGTCTGGACAAGGGAGGGGGAACACTGAAGCTTTCTTT. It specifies CASSMSGQGRGNTEAFF.

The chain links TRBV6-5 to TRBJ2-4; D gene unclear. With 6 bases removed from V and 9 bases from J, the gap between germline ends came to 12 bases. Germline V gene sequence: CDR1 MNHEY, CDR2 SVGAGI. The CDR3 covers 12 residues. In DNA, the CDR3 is TGTGCCAGCAGGACCTTATTTGGCATTCAGTACTTC. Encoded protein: CASRTLFGIQYF.

CDR3 bases: TGTGCCAGCAGCTTAGAGGGACAGGGGGCCTACAATGAGCAGTTCTTC. This translates into CASSLEGQGAYNEQFF. This sequence joins TRBV7-7 and TRBJ2-1; TRBD1 matches at 11 bases. Germline V lookup: CDR1 SSHAT, CDR2 FNYEAQ (reference sequence). The length of the CDR3 is 16 residues. J lost 2 bases, V lost 1 base, and 1 base had no gene match.

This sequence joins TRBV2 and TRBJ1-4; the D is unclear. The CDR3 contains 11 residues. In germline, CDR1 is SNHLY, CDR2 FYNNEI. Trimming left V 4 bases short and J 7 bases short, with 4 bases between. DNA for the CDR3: TGTGCCAGCAGTGGCCGTGAAAAACTGTTTTTT. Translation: CASSGREKLFF.

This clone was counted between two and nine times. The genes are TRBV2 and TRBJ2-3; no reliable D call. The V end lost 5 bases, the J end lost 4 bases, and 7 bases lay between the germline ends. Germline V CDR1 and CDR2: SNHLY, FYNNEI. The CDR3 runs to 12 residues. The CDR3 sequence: CASSWPADTQYF. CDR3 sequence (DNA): TGTGCCAGCAGTTGGCCCGCAGATACGCAGTATTTT.

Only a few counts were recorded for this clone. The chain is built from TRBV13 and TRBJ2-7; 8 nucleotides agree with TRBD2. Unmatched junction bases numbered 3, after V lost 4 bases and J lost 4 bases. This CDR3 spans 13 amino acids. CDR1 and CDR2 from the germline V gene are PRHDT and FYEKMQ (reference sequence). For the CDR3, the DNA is TGTGCCAGCAGCTATGGGACTAGATACGAGCAGTACTTC. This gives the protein CASSYGTRYEQYF.